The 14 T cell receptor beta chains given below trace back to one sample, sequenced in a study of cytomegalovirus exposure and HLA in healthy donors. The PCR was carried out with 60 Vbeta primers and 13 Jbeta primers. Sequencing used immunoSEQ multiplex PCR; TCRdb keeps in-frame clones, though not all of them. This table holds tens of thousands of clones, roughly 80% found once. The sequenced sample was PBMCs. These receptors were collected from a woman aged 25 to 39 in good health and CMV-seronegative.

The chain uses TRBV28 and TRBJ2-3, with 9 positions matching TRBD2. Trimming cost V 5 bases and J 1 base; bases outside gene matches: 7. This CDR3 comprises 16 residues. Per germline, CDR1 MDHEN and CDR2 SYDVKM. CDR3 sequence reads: CASSPIAGVRTDTQYF. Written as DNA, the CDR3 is TGTGCCAGCAGTCCTATAGCGGGAGTGCGCACAGATACGCAGTATTTT.

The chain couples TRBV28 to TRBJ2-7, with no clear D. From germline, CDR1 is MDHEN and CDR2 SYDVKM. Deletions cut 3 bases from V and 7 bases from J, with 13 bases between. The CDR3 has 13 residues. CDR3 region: CASSLRHPSEQYF. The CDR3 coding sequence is TGTGCCAGCAGTTTGCGACACCCGTCTGAGCAGTACTTC.

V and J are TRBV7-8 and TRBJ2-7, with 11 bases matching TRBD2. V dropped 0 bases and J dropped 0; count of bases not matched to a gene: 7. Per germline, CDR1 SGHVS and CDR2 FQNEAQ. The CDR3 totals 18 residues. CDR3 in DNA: TGTGCCAGCAGCTTAGCCGCGACTAGCGGGAAGATCTCCTACGAGCAGTACTTC. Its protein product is CASSLAATSGKISYEQYF. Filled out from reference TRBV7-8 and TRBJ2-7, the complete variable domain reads GAGVSQSPRYKVAKRGQDVALRCDPISGHVSLFWYQQALGQGPEFLTYFQNEAQLDKSGLPSDRFFAERPEGSVSTLKIQRTQQEDSAVYLCASSLAATSGKISYEQYFGPGTRLTVT.

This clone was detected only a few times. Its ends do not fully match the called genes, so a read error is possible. The chain's CDR3 is CASADSYNDQFF. DNA of the CDR3: TGTGCCAGCGCGGACTCGTACAATGATCAGTTCTTC. The chain couples TRBV28 to TRBJ2-1, with D perhaps matching TRBD2 (5 bases). There are 12 residues in the CDR3. From germline, CDR1 is MDHEN and CDR2 SYDVKM.

The CDR3 coding sequence is TGTGCCAGCAGCCTCGACAGGTTTCCAACTAATGAAAAACTGTTTTTT. Protein: CASSLDRFPTNEKLFF. J is TRBJ1-4 and V is TRBV7-9, with D possibly TRBD1 on 6 matching bases. Trimming removed 5 bases from V and 0 bases from J, with 13 bases in between. Germline lookup yields CDR1 SEHNR and CDR2 FQNEAQ (reference sequence). The CDR3 has 16 amino acids.

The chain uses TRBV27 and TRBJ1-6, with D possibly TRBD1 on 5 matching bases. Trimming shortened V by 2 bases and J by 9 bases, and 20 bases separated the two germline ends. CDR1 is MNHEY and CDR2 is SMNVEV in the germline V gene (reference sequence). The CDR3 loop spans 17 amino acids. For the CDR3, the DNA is TGTGCCAGCAGTTTAATTTTAGGGGCCTCCGGGGGTTCACCCCTCCACTTT. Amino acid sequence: CASSLILGASGGSPLHF.

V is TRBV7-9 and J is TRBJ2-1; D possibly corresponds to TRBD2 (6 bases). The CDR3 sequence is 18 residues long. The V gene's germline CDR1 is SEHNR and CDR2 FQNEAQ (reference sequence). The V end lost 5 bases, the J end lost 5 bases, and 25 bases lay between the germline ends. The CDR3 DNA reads TGTGCCAGCAGCCCCCGGACTCCGCGGGACGGGGTCAACAATGAGCAGTTCTTC. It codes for CASSPRTPRDGVNNEQFF.

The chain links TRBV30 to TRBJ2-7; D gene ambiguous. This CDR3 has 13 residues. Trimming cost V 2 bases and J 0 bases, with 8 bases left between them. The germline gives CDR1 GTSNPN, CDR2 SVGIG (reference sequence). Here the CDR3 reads CAWSSLDSYEQYF. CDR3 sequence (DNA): TGTGCCTGGAGTTCCTTAGACTCCTACGAGCAGTACTTC.

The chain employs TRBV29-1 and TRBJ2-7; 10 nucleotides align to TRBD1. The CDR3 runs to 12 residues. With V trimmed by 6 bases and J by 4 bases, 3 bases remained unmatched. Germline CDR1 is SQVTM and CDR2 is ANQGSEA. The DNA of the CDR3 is TGCAGCGTATGGACAGGGGGTTACGAGCAGTACTTC. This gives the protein CSVWTGGYEQYF.

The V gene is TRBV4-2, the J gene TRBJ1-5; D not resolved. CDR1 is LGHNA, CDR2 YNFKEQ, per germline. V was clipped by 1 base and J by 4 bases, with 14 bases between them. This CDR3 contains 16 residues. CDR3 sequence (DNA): TGTGCCAGCAGCCAAGTTGTACGGGGATCGAATCAGCCCCAGCATTTT. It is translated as CASSQVVRGSNQPQHF.

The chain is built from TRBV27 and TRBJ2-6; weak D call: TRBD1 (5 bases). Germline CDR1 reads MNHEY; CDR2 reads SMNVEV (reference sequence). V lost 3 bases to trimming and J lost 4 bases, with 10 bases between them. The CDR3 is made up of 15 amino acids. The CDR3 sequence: CASSLSRAGANVLTF. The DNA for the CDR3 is TGTGCCAGCAGTTTGTCCAGGGCGGGGGCCAACGTCCTGACTTTC.

CDR3 DNA: TGTGCCAGCACGGGAGGGCTTGAGGATACGCAGTATTTT. Its protein product is CASTGGLEDTQYF. The chain combines TRBV2 with TRBJ2-3, with TRBD2 matching 8 bases. CDR3 length: 13 amino acids. V lost 7 bases, J lost 6 bases, and 6 bases stayed unmatched. Per the germline V gene, CDR1 is SNHLY and CDR2 is FYNNEI.

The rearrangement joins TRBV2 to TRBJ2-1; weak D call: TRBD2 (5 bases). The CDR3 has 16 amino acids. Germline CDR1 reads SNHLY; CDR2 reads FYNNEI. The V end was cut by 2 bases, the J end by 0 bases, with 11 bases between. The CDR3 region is CASSEFVGASYNEQFF. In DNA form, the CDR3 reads TGTGCCAGCAGTGAATTTGTGGGAGCCTCCTACAATGAGCAGTTCTTC.

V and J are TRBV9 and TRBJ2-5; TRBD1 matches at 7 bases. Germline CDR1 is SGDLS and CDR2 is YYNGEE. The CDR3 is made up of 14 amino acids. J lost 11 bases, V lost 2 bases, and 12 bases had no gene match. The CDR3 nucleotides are TGTGCCAGCAGCGTTCAGGGGGTGTGGGGAGAGCAGTACTTC. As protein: CASSVQGVWGEQYF.